This entry concerns a single TCR beta chain. Amplified TCR beta CDR3 regions derived from RNA transcripts. Primed by the HTBI set, a first-round RT-PCR was run on the TCR CDR3. TCRdb recomputed calls from the multiplex PCR reads with MiXCR, one row per CDR3 protein. The table includes a few hundred thousand distinct CDR3 sequences, around 14% detected once. CDR1 and CDR2 (germline): SGHRS, YFSETQ. The V end was cut by 3 bases, the J end by 2 bases, with 12 bases between. CDR3 length: 16 amino acids. The data derive from a study of T cells in Graves' hyperthyroidism and ophthalmopathy. Sequenced input: blood. The sequence derives from a woman aged 25 to 39 with Graves' hyperthyroidism. The rearrangement links TRBV5-1 to TRBJ2-6, with D possibly being TRBD2 (6 bases). CDR3 nucleotide sequence: TGCGCCAGCAGCTCTCAAGGCGGGGCTGGGGCCAACGTCCTGACTTTC. Translating gives CASSSQGGAGANVLTF.